This passage covers 14 T cell receptor beta chains from one sample sequenced in a study of cytomegalovirus exposure and HLA in healthy donors (dated 2017 in TCRdb). Receptor libraries were prepared by the immunoSEQ multiplex PCR assay. Not all clones reach the TCRdb copy of this immuneACCESS table, which keeps in-frame sequences only. Checked studies attribute under half of the gap to unresolved V genes and leave the rest unexplained. The sample profile shows fewer than 120,000 clones; over 75% of them were found once. The ten largest clonotypes hold more than 1.4% of the sample. Sequenced material: PBMCs. The receptors were gathered from a woman aged 25-40 years in good health and CMV-seropositive.

This chain joins TRBV11-1 and TRBJ2-7; 8 bases line up with TRBD1. The germline gives CDR1 SGHAT, CDR2 FQDESV (reference sequence). This CDR3 is built from 16 residues. V lost 5 bases and J lost 1; bases outside the gene matches: 10. The CDR3 region is CASSDPGTGTSYEQYF. The CDR3 nucleotides read TGTGCCAGCAGCGACCCCGGGACAGGTACATCCTACGAGCAGTACTTC.

Here the CDR3 DNA reads TGTGCCAGCAGACGGAGGGCCCAAGAGACCCAGTACTTC. Amino acid sequence: CASRRRAQETQYF. The chain has TRBV6-5 and TRBJ2-5; tentative D call: TRBD2 (6 bases). The length of the CDR3 is 13 residues. V was cut by 6 bases and J by 1 base, with 9 bases left in between. The germline gives CDR1 MNHEY, CDR2 SVGAGI.

The chain couples TRBV7-2 to TRBJ2-7; TRBD1 is a possible D gene (6 bases). V was trimmed by 4 bases and J by 7 bases, leaving 14 bases between them. CDR1 SGHTA and CDR2 FQGNSA come from the germline V gene. CDR3 length: 13 amino acids. The CDR3 spells CASSSNLGGEQYF. CDR3 DNA: TGTGCCAGCAGCTCAAACTTAGGGGGAGAGCAGTACTTC.

The chain carries TRBV18 and TRBJ2-7; 11 nucleotides line up with TRBD2. The germline V gene encodes CDR1 KGHSH and CDR2 LQKENI. Trimming removed 6 bases from V and 7 bases from J; junction bases left unmatched: 8. The CDR3 spans 14 residues. The CDR3 DNA follows: TGTGCCAGCTCTTGGACTAGCGGGCTAGGGGAGCAGTACTTC. Its translation is CASSWTSGLGEQYF.

The genes are TRBV5-4 and TRBJ2-1; TRBD1 aligns across 11 bases. Per germline, CDR1 SGHNT and CDR2 YYREEE (reference sequence). There are 15 residues in the CDR3. The junction had 5 bases not matched to a gene; V was cut back by 6 bases and J by 3 bases. The CDR3 sequence: CASTPGQGVYNEQFF. CDR3 in DNA: TGTGCCAGCACCCCGGGACAGGGGGTCTACAATGAGCAGTTCTTC.

The chain joins TRBV25-1 to TRBJ2-7, with TRBD2 matching over 14 bases. In germline, CDR1 is MGHDK, CDR2 SYGVNS. CDR3 length: 17 residues. The J segment lost 1 base and the V segment lost 3 bases, leaving 5 bases of the junction unmatched. CDR3 region: CASSEGLAGERSYEQYF. Written as DNA, the CDR3 is TGTGCCAGCAGTGAGGGACTAGCGGGGGAGAGATCCTACGAGCAGTACTTC.

The genes are TRBV30 and TRBJ1-1; 7 nucleotides line up with TRBD1. The length of the CDR3 is 13 residues. The germline CDR1 and CDR2 sequences are GTSNPN and SVGIG (reference sequence). V shed 3 bases, J shed 4 bases, and the junction held 5 bases outside the gene matches. The CDR3 DNA is TGTGCCTGGAGCTTAACAGGGGCCACTGAAGCTTTCTTT. It encodes CAWSLTGATEAFF.

The chain uses TRBV7-6 and TRBJ1-1; the D gene is possibly TRBD1 (6 bases). Germline values: CDR1 SGHVS, CDR2 FNYEAQ. This CDR3 region has 15 residues. Trimming took off 0 bases at V and 1 base at J, with 9 bases between the two ends. The CDR3 coding sequence is TGTGCCAGCAGCTTAGCCGGGGGGCCGAACACTGAAGCTTTCTTT. Amino acids: CASSLAGGPNTEAFF.

This clone was seen a few times. V usage is TRBV29-1 and J usage is TRBJ1-2, with 9 bases fitting TRBD1. The V gene end was trimmed by 7 bases and the J gene end by 6 bases; junction bases not matched to a gene: 3. CDR1 and CDR2 (germline): SQVTM, ANQGSEA. This CDR3 spans 11 amino acids. The chain's CDR3 is CSGGTGNGYTF. CDR3 bases: TGCAGCGGGGGGACAGGGAATGGCTACACCTTC.

In the case of this clone: One end of the junction does not line up with germline, which may come from a read error. The sample holds other DNA sequences that translate to the same CDR3. CDR3 sequence: CASSLSGQGYGYTF. The CDR3 DNA reads as TGTGCCAGCAGTCTATCGGGACAGGGCTATGGCTACACCTTC. The chain combines TRBV27 with TRBJ1-2; 9 nucleotides align to TRBD1. The CDR3 spans 14 residues. Germline V gene lookup returns CDR1 MNHEY and CDR2 SMNVEV (reference sequence).

This clone was seen a handful of times. The gene calls are TRBV19 and TRBJ1-6, with 7 bases aligning to TRBD1. The ends lost 8 bases at V and 0 bases at J; junction bases unmatched: 13. The CDR3 is 18 amino acids. Germline assignment: CDR1 LNHDA and CDR2 SQIVND (reference sequence). CDR3 region: CASARDQQGSSYNSPLHF. The CDR3 DNA reads TGTGCCAGTGCCCGTGATCAACAGGGGAGCTCCTATAATTCACCCCTCCACTTT. Together with reference TRBV19 and TRBJ1-6, the CDR3 gives the full variable domain: DGGITQSPKYLFRKEGQNVTLSCEQNLNHDAMYWYRQDPGQGLRLIYYSQIVNDFQKGDIAEGYSVSREKKESFPLTVTSAQKNPTAFYLCASARDQQGSSYNSPLHFGNGTRLTVT.

The chain is built from TRBV9 and TRBJ2-5; D is perhaps TRBD2 (6 bases). The CDR3 sequence is 15 residues long. CDR1 and CDR2 (germline): SGDLS, YYNGEE. The V end lost 1 base, the J end lost 4 bases, and 14 bases lay between the germline ends. CDR3 nucleotide sequence: TGTGCCAGCAGCGTAAACCCAGGGCGGGGAGAGACCCAGTACTTC. Translated: CASSVNPGRGETQYF.

The chain is built from TRBV4-3 and TRBJ2-1; 11 positions agree with TRBD1. Germline trimming cut 0 bases from V and 6 bases from J; bases unmatched to any gene: 4. Germline CDR1 and CDR2: LGHNA and YSLEER. The CDR3 contains 16 residues. The CDR3 protein is CASSQDPGTGGNEQFF. The CDR3 bases are TGCGCCAGCAGCCAAGACCCGGGGACAGGGGGCAATGAGCAGTTCTTC.

The chain employs TRBV7-3 and TRBJ2-3, with a tentative D call TRBD1 (6 bases). The germline V gene has CDR1 SGHTA and CDR2 FQGTGA. The V end lost 5 bases, the J end lost 2 bases, and 11 bases lay between the germline ends. This CDR3 region has 14 residues. The DNA for the CDR3 is TGTGCCAGCAGCCCGACAGGAAACACAGATACGCAGTATTTT. Its translation: CASSPTGNTDTQYF.